This section outlines one TCR beta chain sequence together with its context. A few counts support this clonotype. Its binding antigen is unknown. Per-nucleotide qualities are absent, and no much larger clonotype sits a single base away. The sample is drawn from a study of identical twins (dated by TCRdb to the mid-2010s). Regarding the research as a whole: To test whether fetal clonotypes persist, the study used deep sequencing on TCR alpha and beta repertoires from monozygotic twins, unrelated adults of various ages, and cord blood. Replicate twin experiments were performed at different times using different library preparation protocols to rule out contamination.

Library generation was performed with 5' RACE. This sample was sequenced with an Illumina HiSeq 2000. Template switching added a universal primer binding site, and the final cDNA carried a unique molecular identifier that allowed TCR cDNA molecules to be counted accurately. Specific primers in the conserved constant-segment region were used to synthesize first-strand cDNA for the TCR alpha and beta chains. To control for contamination, each cDNA library was double barcoded with a SMART-Mk sample barcode plus Illumina barcodes. TruSeq adapter sequences and Illumina sample barcodes were added in two successive PCR steps. The Illumina HiSeq platform was used with custom primers to sequence TCR alpha and beta cDNA libraries. On the study's bioinformatics: Raw reads were processed with MiGEC to extract unique molecular identifiers, and MiXCR was used to determine CDR3 positions. For each individual, recombination models were inferred using an EM algorithm with the repgenHMM and IGoR tools. Shared clonotype analysis was performed with the tcR package in R, normalizing sharing by the product of cloneset sizes. Out-of-frame nonproductive sequences were analyzed to study raw recombination free of thymic and clonal selection effects. The raw public data were reprocessed by TCRdb itself: fastp quality trimming at Q25, MiXCR clonotype calling, in-frame beta chains only. CDR3 protein duplicates are merged, each entry listing the most common genes and DNA. None of the V and J calls come from the authors' own analysis; TCRdb made them. This sample gives about 470,000 distinct CDR3 sequences in total; approximately 24% of them show up just once. In total, the top ten clones hold around 3% of the sample.

Every donor in the study was a healthy Caucasian. Three pairs of female monozygotic twins, all aged roughly 18 to 30 years, made up the twin cohort. Positive isolation kits from Invitrogen were used to isolate CD4+ and CD8+ T cell populations. V loses 4 bases, J loses 6 bases, and the germline ends lie 7 bases apart. The germline V gene yields WSHSY for CDR1 and SAAADI for CDR2. The cysteine opens and the phenylalanine closes a CDR3 of 12 amino acids. The sequence is cut down to CDR3 DNA, 36 bases in frame from base 1. General conclusions and limits of the study: Zero-insertion analyses could be partly confounded by invariant T cells such as MAIT and iNKT, though diverse VJ usage argued against such confounding for most clonotypes. Fewer insertions were carried by abundant cord blood beta clonotypes, a similar but weaker trend appeared in young adult naive repertoires, and no such trend appeared in memory repertoires. Excess twin sharing in beta out-of-frame sequences was weaker because fewer shared sequences lowered the signal-to-noise ratio. Conclusions relied on cross-sectional statistical analysis, since the same donors could not be followed over many years. Compared with coincidental sharing between unrelated individuals, out-of-frame TCR alpha sequences shared between twins showed an excess of sequences with low generation probability. Recombination models systematically underestimated out-of-frame TCR alpha sharing in monozygotic twins but agreed with sharing between unrelated individuals.

These data also featured in a second study, about T cells expressing NK-cell markers. As the second paper documents: Three sorted T-cell subsets (CD3+CD56+NKG2C+, CD3+CD56+NKG2C- and CD3+CD56-NKG2C+) from roughly 8 donors had their TCR beta-chain repertoires profiled. Among the eight sequenced donors, only one was HCMV-seronegative, while the other seven were HCMV-seropositive. In several experiments an anti-gammadeltaTCR antibody was added to restrict sorting to alphabetaTCR-expressing T cells. In five to seven donors, the dominant CD3+CD56+NKG2C+ clonotypes were among the top 10 CD8+ clonotypes and accounted for roughly 1.0-8% of CD8+ T cells. Those dominant clonotypes were again the most abundant among CD3+CD56-NKG2C+ cells in a few donors, at about 25-60.1%. Whether the expanded NKG2C-expressing T cell clones were specific for HCMV antigens was left unclear. The study sequenced eight donors, all healthy volunteers chosen at random: three men and five women. HCMV-specific IgG was detected in serum with a commercial ELISA kit to determine HCMV serostatus. Reads were demultiplexed and grouped by UMI with MIGEC, and clonotypes were assembled and quantified with MiTCR. To exclude erroneous sequences, any TCR cDNA sequence not supported by at least two reads was discarded. Downstream repertoire analysis used the tcR package, and clonotypes were matched across fractions by CDR3 nucleotide sequence plus V segment. VDJmatch was used to annotate antigen specificity against VDJdb, with one amino acid substitution in CDR3 permitted.

The TCR sequence derives from a woman between 18 and 30 years old in good health. The chain uses TRBV10-2 and TRBJ2-1; the D gene cannot be named for sure. The material sequenced was CD4+ T cells sorted from blood. The base sequence is TGCGCCAGCAGTGTGTGGGCCAATGAGCAGTTCTTC. Translated, this is CASSVWANEQFF.